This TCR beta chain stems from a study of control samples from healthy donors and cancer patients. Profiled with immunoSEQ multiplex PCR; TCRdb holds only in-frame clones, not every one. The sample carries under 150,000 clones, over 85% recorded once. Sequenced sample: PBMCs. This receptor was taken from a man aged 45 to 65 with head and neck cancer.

The CDR3 DNA sequence: TGTGCCAGCAGTGAAATGGGACAGGCCAATCAGCCCCAGCATTTT. It yields the protein CASSEMGQANQPQHF. This chain joins TRBV6-1 and TRBJ1-5; TRBD1 agrees at 8 bases. The germline V gene encodes CDR1 MNHNS and CDR2 SASEGT. V lost 2 bases, J lost 3 bases, and 3 bases stayed unmatched. The CDR3 spans 15 residues.